This T cell receptor (beta chain) was documented in a study of T cell responses to AZD1222 COVID-19 vaccine. This clone showed up just once. Its specificity is not known. Findings and caveats of the study: Spike as a whole was targeted by vaccine-associated CD4 TCRs, dominant at 160-218 and 743-854. Females outnumbered males among donors, who were mostly white British; clonal diversity was possibly underestimated.

Data came from immunoSEQ multiplex PCR; TCRdb stores just in-frame clones and leaves some out. The sample consists of some 120,000 clones, 91% of them appearing once. The CDR3 contains 16 residues. V lost 0 bases to trimming and J lost 0 bases; unmatched junction nucleotides: 3. Germline values: CDR1 MNHEY, CDR2 SVGAGI. The receptor was derived from an adult in good health. Specimen: peripheral blood, collected on day 0 of AZD1222 vaccination. The chain is built from TRBV6-5 and TRBJ2-7; 9 positions agree with TRBD2. CDR3: CASSYSRAGGSYEQYF. CDR3 sequence (DNA): TGTGCCAGCAGTTACTCGAGAGCGGGAGGCTCCTACGAGCAGTACTTC.